The present TCR beta chain was sequenced within a study of post-analysis software for immune sequencing data. The study's findings and limits: Strong co-clustering by F measure was seen for same-batch samples. When patients were compared with controls, about five TRBV segments were more frequent, TRBV5-6, TRBV5-1 and TRBV20-1 among them.

This clonotype was detected a few times. As yet, its antigen is unknown. A read error may account for a junction end that differs from germline. The CDR3 contains 17 residues. Germline CDR1 and CDR2: SNHLY and FYNNEI. TCR beta cDNA libraries included unique molecular identifiers. Via MiXCR, TCRdb re-called the PCR reads, giving one row per CDR3 protein. The sample has 550,000 to 700,000 distinct CDR3 sequences, about 40% seen once. The sample taken for sequencing was blood. This clonotype was sampled from a girl aged 5 to 17 with multiple sclerosis. The rearrangement links TRBV2 to TRBJ2-4; 8 nucleotides agree with TRBD1. The CDR3 DNA reads as TGTGCCAGCTACAACGGACGGACAGGGTCCCCAAAAAGCATTCAGTACTTC. Its translation is CASYNGRTGSPKSIQYF.